Following are 8 T cell receptor beta chains from one sample sequenced in a study. TCRdb re-called the 5' RACE reads with MiXCR, one entry per CDR3 protein. The repertoire has about 59,000 distinct CDR3 sequences, less than 25% of them found once; the top ten carry 3.2%. The sorted Tregs were CD4+CD25+CD127-/low cells. Source material: tumor-infiltrating Tregs sorted from the breast tumor. Source of these receptors: a female donor with breast cancer.

The chain is built from TRBV6-1 and TRBJ2-1; TRBD2 might be the D (8 bases). Germline V gene sequence: CDR1 MNHNS, CDR2 SASEGT. Trimming removed 0 bases at V and 6 bases at J, with 24 bases between. The CDR3 is made up of 19 amino acids. The CDR3 reads CASSEARRGGTGTSNEQFF. CDR3 coding DNA: TGTGCCAGCAGTGAAGCTCGCAGGGGGGGAACCGGGACTAGCAATGAGCAGTTCTTC.

As regards this clonotype: This clone may be a read error of a much larger clone one base away. This rearrangement joins TRBV7-2 to TRBJ2-5; D is undetermined. With 8 bases removed from V and 5 bases from J, the gap between germline ends came to 6 bases. The CDR3 extends over 10 amino acids. Per germline, CDR1 SGHTA and CDR2 FQGNSA. The CDR3 sequence is CTSGMETQYF. Here the CDR3 DNA reads TGTACCAGCGGAATGGAGACCCAGTACTTC.

The chain links TRBV12-3 or TRBV12-4 to TRBJ2-2, with 8 bases fitting TRBD1. V gave up 5 bases and J gave up 4 bases; unmatched junction bases: 6. This CDR3 has 15 residues. The CDR3: CASSTRTGSTGELFF. The CDR3 region has the DNA TGTGCCAGCAGTACCAGGACAGGGAGCACCGGGGAGCTGTTTTTT.

There are a few counts of this clonotype. The chain uses TRBV6-6 and TRBJ2-3; D gene ambiguous. CDR1 is MNHNY and CDR2 is SVGAGI in the germline V gene (reference sequence). The V end was cut by 4 bases, the J end by 0 bases, with 14 bases between. The CDR3 has 16 amino acids. The CDR3 reads CASSSPQRSSTDTQYF. The DNA for the CDR3 is TGTGCCAGCAGTTCCCCCCAGCGTTCTAGCACAGATACGCAGTATTTT.

This clonotype was observed at least ten times. The CDR3 nucleotides are TGTGCCAGCAGTTACAACGGACTAGCGGAGGTCCGCGGATACAATGAGCAGTTCTTC. It codes for CASSYNGLAEVRGYNEQFF. The chain has TRBV6-2 or TRBV6-3 and TRBJ2-1, with 10 nucleotides matching TRBD2. This CDR3 comprises 19 residues. Germline V lookup: CDR1 MNHEY, CDR2 SVGEGT. V shed 2 bases and J 4 bases; nucleotides not matched to a gene: 14.

This clonotype was detected many times. The chain links TRBV7-8 to TRBJ2-3, with a possible D match to TRBD1 (5 bases). Deletions cut 1 base from V and 1 base from J, with 9 bases between. The CDR3 runs to 15 residues. Per the germline V gene, CDR1 is SGHVS and CDR2 is FQNEAQ. CDR3 residues: CASSLGGRGTDTQYF. Here the CDR3 DNA reads TGTGCCAGCAGCTTAGGCGGCAGGGGCACAGATACGCAGTATTTT.

This clonotype appeared a few times. The rearrangement links TRBV2 to TRBJ2-5; 8 bases agree with TRBD2. Trimming took 6 bases from V and 6 from J; bases not matched to a gene: 9. The CDR3 contains 14 residues. Germline loops: CDR1 SNHLY, CDR2 FYNNEI. The CDR3 sequence: CASRDMSGGKTQYF. CDR3 DNA sequence: TGTGCCAGCAGAGACATGAGCGGGGGAAAGACCCAGTACTTC.

By sample share, this clonotype is medium-sized (0.01 to 0.1%). The V and J genes are TRBV12-3 or TRBV12-4 and TRBJ2-7; D is unclear. This CDR3 has 11 amino acids. Trimming left V 8 bases short and J 6 bases short, with 11 bases between. CDR3 protein: CASGKTVEQYF. The CDR3 nucleotides read TGTGCCAGCGGCAAGACTGTCGAGCAGTACTTC.